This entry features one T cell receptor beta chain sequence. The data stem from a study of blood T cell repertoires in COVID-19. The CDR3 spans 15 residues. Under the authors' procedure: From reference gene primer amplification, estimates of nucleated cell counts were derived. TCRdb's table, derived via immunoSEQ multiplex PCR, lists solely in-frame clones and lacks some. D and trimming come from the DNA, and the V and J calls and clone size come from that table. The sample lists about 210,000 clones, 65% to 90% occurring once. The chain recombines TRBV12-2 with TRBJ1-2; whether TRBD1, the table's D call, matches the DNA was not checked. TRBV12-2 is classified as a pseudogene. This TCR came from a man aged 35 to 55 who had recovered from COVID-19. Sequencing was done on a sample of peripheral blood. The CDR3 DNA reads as TGTGCAAGTCGCTTACCGGGACAGGCAAATCATGGCTACACCTTC. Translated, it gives CASRLPGQANHGYTF.